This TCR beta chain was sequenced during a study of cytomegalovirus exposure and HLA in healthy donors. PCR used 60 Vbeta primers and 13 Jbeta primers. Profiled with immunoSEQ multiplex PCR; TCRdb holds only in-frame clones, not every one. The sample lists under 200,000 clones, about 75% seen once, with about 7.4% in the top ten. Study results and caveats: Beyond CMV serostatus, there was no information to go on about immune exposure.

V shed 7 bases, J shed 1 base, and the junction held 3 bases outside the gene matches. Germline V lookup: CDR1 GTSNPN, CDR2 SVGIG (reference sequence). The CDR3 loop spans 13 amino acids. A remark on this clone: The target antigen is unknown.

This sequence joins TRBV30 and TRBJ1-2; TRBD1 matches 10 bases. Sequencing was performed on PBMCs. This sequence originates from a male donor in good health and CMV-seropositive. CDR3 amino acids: CASGQGFNYGYTF. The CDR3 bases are TGTGCCTCGGGACAGGGGTTTAACTATGGCTACACCTTC.